The present T cell receptor (beta chain) was sequenced within a study of control samples from healthy donors and cancer patients. Measured with immunoSEQ multiplex PCR; TCRdb has only the in-frame clones, and not every one. The table includes roughly 88,000 clones, more than 80% detected once. Deletions cut 3 bases from V and 8 bases from J, with 14 bases between. This CDR3 contains 13 residues. Germline lookup yields CDR1 SGDLS and CDR2 YYNGEE. Sample: blood. This TCR was recovered from a man younger than 30 in good health. This sequence joins TRBV9 and TRBJ1-2; D possibly corresponds to TRBD1 (5 bases). CDR3 DNA sequence: TGTGCCAGCAGCGGCGGCAGGGTAGGGGGCTACACCTTC. Amino acid sequence: CASSGGRVGGYTF.